The rows below give T cell receptor beta chains drawn from one sample of a study of blood T cells in healthy people across ages. TCRdb passed the 5' RACE reads through MiXCR, listing each CDR3 protein once. The data hold 850,000 to 950,000 distinct CDR3 sequences, with roughly 26% observed a single time. Sequencing was performed on blood. These receptor sequences come from a woman older than 75 in good health. CDR3s include the opening cysteine and the closing phenylalanine or tryptophan. A D gene is named only where the DNA matches it firmly. For some rows the clone size is stated as once, few or many, or as a class when expanded; others skip it.

v_call	d_call	j_call	clone_size	cdr3_aa	cdr3_nt
TRBV6-5	TRBD1	TRBJ1-4	.	CASRSGTGGWNEKLFF	TGTGCCAGCAGATCCGGGACAGGGGGCTGGAATGAAAAACTGTTTTTT
TRBV29-1	.	TRBJ1-4	.	CSVEDVVSGEKLFF	TGCAGCGTTGAAGATGTAGTTTCGGGTGAAAAACTGTTTTTT
TRBV5-1	.	TRBJ2-1	many	CASSAQVLQYNEQFF	TGCGCCAGCAGCGCCCAGGTTCTCCAATACAATGAGCAGTTCTTC
TRBV6-5	.	TRBJ2-1	many	CASRLTGMNEQFF	TGTGCCAGCAGATTAACAGGGATGAATGAGCAGTTCTTC
TRBV20-1	.	TRBJ2-5	.	CSAIGTDQETQYF	TGCAGTGCTATCGGGACGGACCAAGAGACCCAGTACTTC
TRBV2	TRBD2	TRBJ2-5	.	CASRGTSGTIKETQYF	TGTGCCAGTAGGGGGACTAGCGGGACAATAAAGGAGACCCAGTACTTC
TRBV7-2	.	TRBJ2-3	many	CASAWVGDTQYF	TGTGCCAGCGCTTGGGTTGGAGATACGCAGTATTTT
TRBV7-2	.	TRBJ2-4	many	CASSFALAKNIQYF	TGTGCCAGCAGCTTTGCTCTAGCCAAAAACATTCAGTACTTC
TRBV12-3/TRBV12-4	TRBD1	TRBJ1-5	many	CASSVPGQGEEQPQHF	TGTGCCAGCAGTGTCCCGGGACAGGGGGAAGAACAGCCCCAGCATTTT
TRBV15	.	TRBJ1-2	few	CATSSPVCYGYTF	TGTGCCACCAGCAGCCCAGTGTGCTATGGCTACACCTTC
TRBV30	.	TRBJ1-2	few	CAWSVQGAYGYTF	TGTGCCTGGAGTGTACAGGGAGCCTATGGCTACACCTTC
TRBV4-3	.	TRBJ2-6	many	CASSQARSGANVLTF	TGCGCCAGCAGCCAAGCTCGCTCTGGGGCCAACGTCCTGACTTTC
TRBV12-3/TRBV12-4	.	TRBJ1-6	.	CASSPGRTSSYNSPLHF	TGTGCCAGCAGCCCCGGACGGACGAGCTCCTATAATTCACCCCTCCACTTT
TRBV28	TRBD1	TRBJ2-5	many	CASSLSGTVGETQYF	TGTGCCAGCAGTTTATCCGGGACAGTAGGAGAGACCCAGTACTTC
TRBV12-3/TRBV12-4	.	TRBJ1-1	many	CASSLGGDTEAFF	TGTGCCAGCAGTTTGGGAGGGGACACTGAAGCTTTCTTT
TRBV12-3/TRBV12-4	.	TRBJ2-3	.	CASSPRLRRSTDAQYF	TGTGCCAGCAGTCCACGACTACGAAGGAGCACAGATGCGCAGTATTTT
TRBV25-1	.	TRBJ1-2	many	CASTGGAGGYTF	TGTGCCAGCACGGGGGGGGCCGGTGGCTACACCTTC
TRBV5-1	TRBD2	TRBJ2-3	many	CASTTSGGTDTQYF	TGCGCCAGCACGACTAGCGGGGGCACAGATACGCAGTATTTT
TRBV6-2/TRBV6-3	TRBD1	TRBJ1-5	few	CASSSQRGPNQPQHF	TGTGCCAGCAGTTCCCAAAGGGGGCCCAATCAGCCCCAGCATTTT
TRBV28	TRBD1	TRBJ2-3	.	CASGGDRGGIDTQYF	TGTGCCAGCGGAGGGGACAGGGGAGGGATAGATACGCAGTATTTT
TRBV12-3/TRBV12-4	.	TRBJ2-3	.	CASSRVRAAGQYF	TGTGCCAGCTCCCGAGTCAGGGCTGCAGGGCAGTACTTT
TRBV7-6	.	TRBJ2-7	.	CASSLGERSGNEQYF	TGTGCCAGCAGCTTAGGCGAGAGGTCTGGCAATGAGCAGTACTTC
TRBV20-1	TRBD2	TRBJ2-3	many	CSARGGLAGGRQYF	TGCAGTGCTAGGGGAGGACTAGCGGGGGGGCGGCAGTATTTT
TRBV5-1	TRBD1	TRBJ2-1	.	CASSRNYRGYNEQVF	TGCGCCAGCAGCCGAAACTACAGGGGCTACAATGAGCAGGTCTTC
TRBV6-6	.	TRBJ1-1	once	CASQNKGPEAFF	TGTGCCAGCCAAAACAAGGGGCCTGAAGCTTTCTTT
TRBV6-2/TRBV6-3	TRBD2	TRBJ2-5	many	CASSLRSGGRMETQYF	TGTGCCAGCAGCCTTCGTAGCGGGGGTCGGATGGAGACCCAGTACTTC
TRBV3-1	.	TRBJ2-7	many	CASSQEIVFGVGEQYF	TGTGCCAGCAGCCAAGAAATCGTATTTGGCGTGGGCGAGCAGTACTTC
TRBV6-2/TRBV6-3	.	TRBJ2-3	many	CASSYQGGASTDTQYF	TGTGCCAGCAGTTATCAGGGCGGGGCCAGCACAGATACGCAGTATTTT
TRBV4-3	TRBD1	TRBJ1-4	.	CASSQAGTANEKLFF	TGCGCCAGCAGCCAGGCCGGGACAGCTAATGAAAAACTGTTTTTT
TRBV5-1	.	TRBJ2-5	many	CASSLDLPQETQYF	TGCGCCAGCAGCTTGGATCTGCCACAAGAGACCCAGTACTTC
TRBV27	.	TRBJ1-1	.	CASSPSLRGNTEAFF	TGTGCCAGCAGCCCCTCGCTGCGGGGGAACACTGAAGCTTTCTTT
TRBV19	.	TRBJ1-1	once	CASSIPIWIPRGTTEAFF	TGTGCCAGTAGTATCCCAATCTGGATTCCAAGGGGGACCACTGAAGCTTTCTTT
TRBV19	.	TRBJ2-1	few	CASSIDPRDFYNEQFF	TGTGCCAGTAGTATCGACCCCCGGGATTTTTACAATGAGCAGTTCTTC
TRBV3-1	TRBD1	TRBJ1-1	many	CASSPVGGQGVNTEAFF	TGTGCCAGCAGCCCGGTAGGGGGACAGGGGGTGAACACTGAAGCTTTCTTT
TRBV29-1	.	TRBJ2-3	many	CSAGTDTQYF	TGCAGCGCTGGAACAGATACGCAGTATTTT
TRBV6-6	.	TRBJ2-3	many	CASSTGGQRSTDTQYF	TGTGCCAGCAGTACCGGCGGACAGAGAAGCACAGATACGCAGTATTTT
TRBV9	.	TRBJ2-1	few	CASSNRDHGETQFF	TGTGCCAGCAGCAACCGGGACCACGGAGAGACCCAGTTCTTC
TRBV7-8	.	TRBJ2-5	.	CASSLGSVGGGETQYF	TGTGCCAGCAGCTTAGGGTCTGTAGGAGGCGGAGAGACCCAGTACTTC
TRBV25-1	.	TRBJ2-7	many	CASSGRGGPTYEQYF	TGTGCCAGCAGTGGGCGAGGGGGACCGACCTACGAGCAGTACTTC
TRBV28	TRBD1	TRBJ1-5	few	CASSPVGQGRNQPQHF	TGTGCCAGCAGTCCCGTCGGACAGGGGAGGAATCAGCCCCAGCATTTT
TRBV27	TRBD2	TRBJ2-4	few	CASSPGLAGEVPKNIQYF	TGTGCCAGCAGTCCCGGACTAGCGGGAGAAGTTCCCAAAAACATTCAGTACTTC
TRBV30	.	TRBJ2-6	many	CAWSVRNAGANVLTF	TGTGCCTGGAGTGTCAGGAACGCAGGGGCCAACGTCCTGACTTTC
TRBV27	.	TRBJ1-2	few	CASSPLGRRGGYTF	TGTGCCAGCAGTCCTCTGGGACGTCGTGGTGGCTACACCTTC
TRBV6-2/TRBV6-3	TRBD1	TRBJ1-1	.	CASSQLNRDSLNTEAFF	TGTGCCAGCAGTCAACTAAACCGGGACAGCTTGAACACTGAAGCTTTCTTT
TRBV12-3/TRBV12-4	.	TRBJ1-1	.	CASSREGGGTEAFF	TGTGCCAGCAGTCGAGAGGGGGGGGGAACTGAAGCTTTCTTT
TRBV7-2	.	TRBJ2-1	many	CASSLVGGAVYNEQFF	TGTGCCAGCAGCTTAGTAGGGGGGGCCGTCTACAATGAGCAGTTCTTC
TRBV15	.	TRBJ1-2	.	CATSLDKRGRNGYTF	TGTGCCACCAGCCTAGATAAGCGGGGGAGGAATGGCTACACCTTC
TRBV6-2/TRBV6-3	.	TRBJ2-7	few	CASSYSGRSYNEQYF	TGTGCCAGCAGTTACTCTGGCAGGTCATACAATGAGCAGTACTTC
TRBV5-5	.	TRBJ2-1	.	CASSVEGGDEQFF	TGTGCCAGCAGCGTAGAGGGGGGCGATGAGCAGTTCTTC
TRBV4-3	.	TRBJ1-2	many	CASSQTMSNYGYTF	TGCGCCAGCAGCCAAACAATGTCTAACTATGGCTACACCTTC
TRBV30	.	TRBJ2-7	.	CARMPSDFGRNEQYF	TGTGCCCGGATGCCCTCCGACTTTGGCAGGAACGAGCAGTACTTC
TRBV7-8	TRBD2	TRBJ2-7	.	CASSFSGGPQNEQYF	TGTGCCAGCAGCTTTAGCGGGGGGCCCCAAAATGAGCAGTACTTC
TRBV27	TRBD1	TRBJ1-6	few	CASSVNGQGARNSPLHF	TGTGCCAGCAGTGTAAACGGACAGGGGGCTCGGAATTCACCCCTCCACTTT
TRBV9	.	TRBJ1-5	.	CASSVGLDQPQHF	TGTGCCAGCAGCGTAGGGTTAGATCAGCCCCAGCATTTT
TRBV20-1	.	TRBJ2-7	.	CSARRHREPYEQYF	TGCAGTGCTAGGCGCCACAGGGAGCCTTACGAGCAGTACTTC